The entry that follows covers one TCR beta chain sequence. Per the germline V gene, CDR1 is ENHRY and CDR2 is SYGVKD. CDR3 length: 14 amino acids. The ends were cut back, 10 bases at V and 2 bases at J, with 16 bases in the middle. This sample stems from a study of blood T cells in healthy people across ages. A second 7 to 11 cycle PCR used barcoded and J-beta primers. TCRdb redid the calling of the 5' RACE reads with MiXCR, one entry per CDR3 protein. The sample consists of approximately 830,000 distinct CDR3 sequences, 62% of them appearing once. This receptor was identified in a man aged 30-40 years in good health. The sequencing input was blood. The chain links TRBV10-3 to TRBJ2-3, with D possibly TRBD1 on 6 matching bases. CDR3 bases: TGTGCCACCGTAAATCGACAGGACACAGATACGCAGTATTTT. This codes for CATVNRQDTDTQYF.